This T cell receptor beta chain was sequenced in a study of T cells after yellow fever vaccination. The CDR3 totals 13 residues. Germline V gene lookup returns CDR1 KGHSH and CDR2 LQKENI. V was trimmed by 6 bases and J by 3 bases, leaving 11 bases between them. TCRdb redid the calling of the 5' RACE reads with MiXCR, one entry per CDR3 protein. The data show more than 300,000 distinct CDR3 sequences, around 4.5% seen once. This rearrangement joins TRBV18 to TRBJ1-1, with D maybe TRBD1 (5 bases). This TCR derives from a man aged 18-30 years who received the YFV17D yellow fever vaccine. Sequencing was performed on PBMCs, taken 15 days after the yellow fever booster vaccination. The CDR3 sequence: CASSGGIDTEAFF. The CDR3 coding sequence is TGTGCCAGCTCCGGGGGGATTGACACTGAAGCTTTCTTT. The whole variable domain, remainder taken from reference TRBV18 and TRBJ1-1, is NAGVMQNPRHLVRRRGQEARLRCSPMKGHSHVYWYRQLPEEGLKFMVYLQKENIIDESGMPKERFSAEFPKEGPSILRIQQVVRGDSAAYFCASSGGIDTEAFFGQGTRLTVV.